This record looks at one TCR beta chain sequence and its context. The table came from immunoSEQ multiplex PCR; TCRdb's copy has only in-frame clones and leaves some out. The repertoire holds 86,000 or so clones, 84% seen once, with approximately 3% in the top ten. These data originate in a study of T cells in localized non-small cell lung cancer. The sequence was obtained from a man aged 40 to 69 with stage I lung adenocarcinoma. The sequencing used peripheral blood, collected before any cancer treatment.

In DNA form, the CDR3 reads TGTGCCAGCAGCTCCGACAGGGGGCGCGACTATGGCTACACCTTC. It translates to CASSSDRGRDYGYTF. V and J are TRBV7-9 and TRBJ1-2; 10 bases fit TRBD1. CDR1 and CDR2 from the germline V gene are SEHNR and FQNEAQ (reference sequence). The CDR3 has 15 residues. V gave up 4 bases and J gave up 3 bases; unmatched junction bases: 5.